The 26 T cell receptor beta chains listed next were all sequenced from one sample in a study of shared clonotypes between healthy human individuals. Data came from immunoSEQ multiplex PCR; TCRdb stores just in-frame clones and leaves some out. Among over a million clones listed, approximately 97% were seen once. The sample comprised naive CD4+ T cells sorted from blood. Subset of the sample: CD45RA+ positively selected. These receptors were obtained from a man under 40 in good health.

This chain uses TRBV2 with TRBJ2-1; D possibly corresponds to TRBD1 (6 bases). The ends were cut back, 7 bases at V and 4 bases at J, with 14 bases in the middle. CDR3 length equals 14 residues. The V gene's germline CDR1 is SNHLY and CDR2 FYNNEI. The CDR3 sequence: CASKAGTGYNEQFF. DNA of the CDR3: TGTGCCAGCAAGGCAGGCACAGGGTACAATGAGCAGTTCTTC.

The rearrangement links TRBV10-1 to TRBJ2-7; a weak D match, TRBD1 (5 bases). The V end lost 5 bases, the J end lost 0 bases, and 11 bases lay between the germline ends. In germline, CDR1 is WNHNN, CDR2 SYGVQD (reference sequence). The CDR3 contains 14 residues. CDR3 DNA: TGCGCCAGCAGTAGACAGCGTAGCTCCTACGAGCAGTACTTC. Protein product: CASSRQRSSYEQYF.

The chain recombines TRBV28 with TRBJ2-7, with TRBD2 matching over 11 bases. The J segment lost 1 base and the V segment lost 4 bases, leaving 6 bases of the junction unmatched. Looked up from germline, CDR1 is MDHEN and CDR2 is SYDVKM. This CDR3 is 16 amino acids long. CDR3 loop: CASSSPLAGVSYEQYF. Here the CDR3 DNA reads TGTGCCAGCAGTTCACCACTAGCGGGAGTGTCCTACGAGCAGTACTTC.

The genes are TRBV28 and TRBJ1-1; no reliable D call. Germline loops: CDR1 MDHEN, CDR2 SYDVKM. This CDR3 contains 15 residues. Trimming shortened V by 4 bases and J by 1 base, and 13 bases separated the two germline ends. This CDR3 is CASSSLAQENTEAFF. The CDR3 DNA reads TGTGCCAGCAGTTCCCTAGCTCAGGAGAACACTGAAGCTTTCTTT.

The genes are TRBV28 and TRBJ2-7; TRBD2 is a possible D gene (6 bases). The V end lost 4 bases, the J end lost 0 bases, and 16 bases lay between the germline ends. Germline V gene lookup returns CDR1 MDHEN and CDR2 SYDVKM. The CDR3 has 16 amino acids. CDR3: CASSSIGTAHSYEQYF. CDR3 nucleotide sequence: TGTGCCAGCAGTTCTATCGGGACTGCGCACTCCTACGAGCAGTACTTC.

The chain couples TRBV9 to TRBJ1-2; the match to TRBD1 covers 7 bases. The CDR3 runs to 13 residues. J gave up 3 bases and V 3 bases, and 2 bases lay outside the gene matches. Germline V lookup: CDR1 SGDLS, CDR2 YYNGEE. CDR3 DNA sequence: TGTGCCAGCAGCGAAGGGACAGACTATGGCTACACCTTC. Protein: CASSEGTDYGYTF.

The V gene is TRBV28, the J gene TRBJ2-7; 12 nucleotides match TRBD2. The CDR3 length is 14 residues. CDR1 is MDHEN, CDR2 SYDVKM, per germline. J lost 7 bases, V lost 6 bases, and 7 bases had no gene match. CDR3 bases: TGTGCCAGCAGCTCTAGCGGGAGGGCGGAAGAGCAGTACTTC. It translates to CASSSSGRAEEQYF.

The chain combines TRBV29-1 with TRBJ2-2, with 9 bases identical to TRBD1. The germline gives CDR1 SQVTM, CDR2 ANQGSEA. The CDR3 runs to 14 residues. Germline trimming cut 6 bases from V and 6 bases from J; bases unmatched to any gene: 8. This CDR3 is CSVPQGAGAGELFF. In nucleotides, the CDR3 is TGCAGCGTACCACAGGGGGCGGGAGCCGGGGAGCTGTTTTTT.

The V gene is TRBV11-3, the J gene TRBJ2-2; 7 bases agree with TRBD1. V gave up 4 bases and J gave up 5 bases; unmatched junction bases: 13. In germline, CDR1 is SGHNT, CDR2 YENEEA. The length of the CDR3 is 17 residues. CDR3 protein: CASSSDTGVGRTGELFF. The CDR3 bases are TGTGCCAGCAGCTCGGATACAGGGGTCGGTCGGACCGGGGAGCTGTTTTTT.

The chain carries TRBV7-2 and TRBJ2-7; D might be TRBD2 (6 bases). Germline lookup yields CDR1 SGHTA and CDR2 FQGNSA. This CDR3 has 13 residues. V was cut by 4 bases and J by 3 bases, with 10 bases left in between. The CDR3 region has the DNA TGTGCCAGCAGCTCAAGACTAGACTACGAGCAGTACTTC. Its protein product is CASSSRLDYEQYF.

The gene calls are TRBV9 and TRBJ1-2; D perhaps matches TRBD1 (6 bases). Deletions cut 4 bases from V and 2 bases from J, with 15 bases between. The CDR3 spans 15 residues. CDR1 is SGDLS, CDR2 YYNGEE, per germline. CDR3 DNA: TGTGCCAGCAGCCCATGGACAGCTCCAAACTATGGCTACACCTTC. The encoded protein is CASSPWTAPNYGYTF.

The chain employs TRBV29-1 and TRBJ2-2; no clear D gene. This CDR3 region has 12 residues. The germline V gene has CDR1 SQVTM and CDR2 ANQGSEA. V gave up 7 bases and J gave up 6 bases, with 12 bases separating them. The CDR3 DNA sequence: TGCAGCGGGTCACAAGCACCCGGGGAGCTGTTTTTT. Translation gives CSGSQAPGELFF.

DNA of the CDR3: TGTGCCAGCAGCCGCCTTTTTGAAAAACTGTTTTTT. Encoded protein: CASSRLFEKLFF. V is TRBV11-2 and J is TRBJ1-4; D is undetermined. The CDR3 spans 12 residues. V was cut by 5 bases and J by 7 bases, with 8 bases left in between. Germline assignment: CDR1 SGHAT and CDR2 FQNNGV.

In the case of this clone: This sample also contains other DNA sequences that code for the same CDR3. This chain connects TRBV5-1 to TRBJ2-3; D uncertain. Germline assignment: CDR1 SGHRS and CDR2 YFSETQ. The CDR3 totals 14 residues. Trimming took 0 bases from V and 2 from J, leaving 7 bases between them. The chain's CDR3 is CASSLGHYTDTQYF. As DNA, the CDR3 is TGCGCCAGCAGCTTGGGACACTACACAGATACGCAGTATTTT.

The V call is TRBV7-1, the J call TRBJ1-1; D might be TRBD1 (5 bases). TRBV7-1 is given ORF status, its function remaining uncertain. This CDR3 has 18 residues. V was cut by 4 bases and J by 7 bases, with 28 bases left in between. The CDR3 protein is CASSFMYRWGGALDEAFF. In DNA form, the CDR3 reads TGTGCCAGCAGCTTCATGTATCGGTGGGGAGGGGCTTTGGATGAAGCTTTCTTT.

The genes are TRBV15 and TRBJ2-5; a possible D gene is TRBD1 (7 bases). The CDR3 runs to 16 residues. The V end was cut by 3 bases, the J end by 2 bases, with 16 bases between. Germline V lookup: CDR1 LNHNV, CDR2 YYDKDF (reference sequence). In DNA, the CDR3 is TGTGCCACCAGCAGGGGATTACAGGGGACTCAAGAGACCCAGTACTTC. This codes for CATSRGLQGTQETQYF.

The CDR3 nucleotides are TGCGCCAGCAGCCTCCCGGACGTTGACAATGAGCAGTTCTTC. This codes for CASSLPDVDNEQFF. The chain combines TRBV5-1 with TRBJ2-1; D uncertain. The CDR3 covers 14 residues. Trimming left V 4 bases short and J 5 bases short, with 13 bases between. The V gene's germline CDR1 is SGHRS and CDR2 YFSETQ.

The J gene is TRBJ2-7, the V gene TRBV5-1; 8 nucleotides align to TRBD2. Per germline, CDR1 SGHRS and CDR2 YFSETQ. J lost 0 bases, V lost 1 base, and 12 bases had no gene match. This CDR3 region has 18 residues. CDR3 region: CASSLRAGDRLYSYEQYF. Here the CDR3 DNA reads TGCGCCAGCAGCTTGAGAGCGGGAGACCGACTTTACTCCTACGAGCAGTACTTC.

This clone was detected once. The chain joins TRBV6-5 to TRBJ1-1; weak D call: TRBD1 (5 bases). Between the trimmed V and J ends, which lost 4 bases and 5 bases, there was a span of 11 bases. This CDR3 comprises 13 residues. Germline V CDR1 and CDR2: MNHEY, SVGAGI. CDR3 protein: CASSSPGMTEAFF. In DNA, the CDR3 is TGTGCCAGCAGTTCCCCAGGGATGACTGAAGCTTTCTTT.

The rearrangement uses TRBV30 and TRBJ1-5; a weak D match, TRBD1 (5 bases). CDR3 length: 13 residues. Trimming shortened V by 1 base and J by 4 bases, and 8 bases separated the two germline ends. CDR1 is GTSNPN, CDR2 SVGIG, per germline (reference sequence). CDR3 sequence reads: CAWSGQKNQPQHF. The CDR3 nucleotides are TGTGCCTGGAGTGGACAGAAAAATCAGCCCCAGCATTTT.

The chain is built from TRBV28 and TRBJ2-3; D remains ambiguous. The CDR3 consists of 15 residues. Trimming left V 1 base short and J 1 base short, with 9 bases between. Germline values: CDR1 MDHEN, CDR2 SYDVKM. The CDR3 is CASSLFRIRTDTQYF. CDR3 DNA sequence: TGTGCCAGCAGTTTATTTCGAATCCGCACAGATACGCAGTATTTT.

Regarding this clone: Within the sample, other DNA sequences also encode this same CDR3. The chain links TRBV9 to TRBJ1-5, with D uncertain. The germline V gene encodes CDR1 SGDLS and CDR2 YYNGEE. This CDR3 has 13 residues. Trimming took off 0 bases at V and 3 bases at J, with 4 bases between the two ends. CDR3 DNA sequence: TGTGCCAGCAGCGTAGGGATCAATCAGCCCCAGCATTTT. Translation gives CASSVGINQPQHF. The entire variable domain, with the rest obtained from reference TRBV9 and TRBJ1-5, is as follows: DSGVTQTPKHLITATGQRVTLRCSPRSGDLSVYWYQQSLDQGLQFLIQYYNGEERAKGNILERFSAQQFPDLHSELNLSSLELGDSALYFCASSVGINQPQHFGDGTRLSIL.

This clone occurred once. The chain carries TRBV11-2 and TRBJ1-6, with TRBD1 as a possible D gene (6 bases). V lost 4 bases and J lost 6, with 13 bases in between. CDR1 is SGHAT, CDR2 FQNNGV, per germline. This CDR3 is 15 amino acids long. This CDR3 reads CASSSSGEPNSPLHF. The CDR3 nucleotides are TGTGCCAGCAGCTCCTCAGGGGAACCTAATTCACCCCTCCACTTT.

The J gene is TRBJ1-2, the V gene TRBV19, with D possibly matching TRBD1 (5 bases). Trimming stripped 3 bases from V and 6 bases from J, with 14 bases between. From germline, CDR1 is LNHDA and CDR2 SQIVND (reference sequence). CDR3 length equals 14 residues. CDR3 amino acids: CASSMGPGPNGYTF. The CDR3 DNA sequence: TGTGCCAGTAGTATGGGACCGGGACCAAATGGCTACACCTTC.

CDR3 sequence reads: CASSQGSWRTGGYTF. CDR3 nucleotides: TGTGCCAGCAGCCAAGGATCGTGGAGGACCGGGGGCTACACCTTC. V and J are TRBV14 and TRBJ1-2, with D unresolved. The germline gives CDR1 SGHDN, CDR2 FVKESK. Deletions cut 1 base from V and 8 bases from J, with 17 bases between. This CDR3 is 15 amino acids long.

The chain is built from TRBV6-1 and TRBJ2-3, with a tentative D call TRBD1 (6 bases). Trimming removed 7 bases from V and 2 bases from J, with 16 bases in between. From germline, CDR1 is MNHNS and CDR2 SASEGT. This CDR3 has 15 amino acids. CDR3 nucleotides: TGTGCCAGCAACTCAGGACAGCCCGTCACAGATACGCAGTATTTT. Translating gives CASNSGQPVTDTQYF.